These T cell receptor beta chains were read from a single sample in a study of blood T cell repertoires in COVID-19. Measured with immunoSEQ multiplex PCR; TCRdb has only the in-frame clones, and not every one. The sample lists approximately 60,000 clones, 83% occurring once. Sequenced: peripheral blood. Every receptor here comes from a human donor in a cohort sampled during active COVID-19. The conserved cysteine and the conserved F or W are not part of the CDR3 here. A clone size is listed for some rows: how often the clone was seen (once, few, many), or a class if it is expanded.

CDR3 length | J gene | clone size | V gene | CDR3 protein
13 | TRBJ1-1 | NA | TRBV18 | ASSGDSKMNTEAF
11 | TRBJ1-2 | NA | TRBV6-5 | ASRRAYNYGYT
12 | TRBJ1-5 | NA | TRBV7-2 | ASSYRGGNQPQH
12 | TRBJ2-7 | NA | TRBV10-3 | AISSGGSWHEQY
15 | TRBJ2-7 | NA | TRBV7-9 | ASSAYGTSGRGNEQY
10 | TRBJ2-7 | NA | TRBV9 | ASSVTGTEQY
14 | TRBJ1-3 | NA | TRBV25-1 | ASSPPSGNSGNTIY
11 | TRBJ2-1 | NA | TRBV12-3/TRBV12-4 | ASSFLGGGEQF
12 | TRBJ2-1 | once | TRBV23-1 | AITSGGALYEQF
11 | TRBJ1-2 | NA | TRBV12-5 | ASGAGSYYGYT
13 | TRBJ1-4 | NA | TRBV19 | ASSRDRATNEKLF
12 | TRBJ1-3 | few | TRBV12-5 | ASGLISSGNTIY
14 | TRBJ2-1 | NA | TRBV5-1 | ASSLRVAGFSNEQF
12 | TRBJ1-2 | NA | TRBV9 | ASSAGQGRDGYT
15 | TRBJ2-1 | once | TRBV5-5 | ASSWTLARSSYNEQF
11 | TRBJ2-1 | NA | TRBV18 | ASSPNHEDEQF
12 | TRBJ2-5 | NA | TRBV9 | ASSVGSRQETQY
14 | TRBJ1-1 | NA | TRBV11-2 | ASSPSSGGVNTEAF
12 | TRBJ2-7 | NA | TRBV3-1/TRBV3-2 | ASSQNRGLGEQY
11 | TRBJ2-5 | few | TRBV7-2 | ASSLEGTRPQY
11 | TRBJ2-7 | NA | TRBV5-1 | ASSRDYPYEQY
13 | TRBJ2-1 | once | TRBV10-3 | AISDAGGPLMEQF
13 | TRBJ2-2 | NA | TRBV2 | ASRQTGGGTGELF
13 | TRBJ2-1 | NA | TRBV5-1 | ASSVTDRENNEQF
13 | TRBJ2-3 | NA | TRBV9 | ASSVESGGLYTQY
10 | TRBJ1-6 | few | TRBV30 | AWSDPPRPLH
14 | TRBJ1-6 | NA | TRBV5-1 | ASSLGGTGGNSPLH
13 | TRBJ2-3 | few | TRBV5-1 | ASSLGLLGGDTQY
13 | TRBJ2-7 | NA | TRBV11-2 | ASSPRDRGGYEQY
12 | TRBJ2-5 | NA | TRBV10-3 | ASRRGMERETQY
12 | TRBJ2-7 | once | TRBV4-2 | ASSQRTSDYEQY
11 | TRBJ2-7 | NA | TRBV24-1 | ATIRGIRAEQY
11 | TRBJ1-2 | NA | TRBV12-3/TRBV12-4 | ASSLGGSYGYT
13 | TRBJ2-7 | NA | TRBV11-2 | ASSSVASGSYEQY
11 | TRBJ1-3 | NA | TRBV5-6 | ASSGRARNTIY
11 | TRBJ2-7 | NA | TRBV6-5 | AIVGTALNEQY
12 | TRBJ1-2 | NA | TRBV30 | AWNTGQGSYGYT
12 | TRBJ2-1 | NA | TRBV5-5 | ASSLAQGYNEQF
12 | TRBJ1-1 | NA | TRBV3-1/TRBV3-2 | ASSHLTGGTEAF
12 | TRBJ2-7 | NA | TRBV10-3 | ATKLTGEGNEQY
13 | TRBJ2-3 | NA | TRBV27 | ASKTPGLDVYTQY
13 | TRBJ2-2 | NA | TRBV5-1 | ASSLIGTNTGELF
12 | TRBJ2-7 | NA | TRBV7-9 | ASSFGTVSYEQY
11 | TRBJ1-5 | NA | TRBV2 | ASRGQGGQPQH
12 | TRBJ1-1 | NA | TRBV19 | ASQGGQRTAEAF
12 | TRBJ2-7 | many | TRBV19 | ASSIGAGTYEQY
15 | TRBJ2-3 | NA | TRBV5-1 | ASSLGVGGWGTDTQY